This passage covers 25 T cell receptor beta chains from one sample sequenced in a study of CD8+ T cells in alopecia areata. Regarding treatment: oral pan-JAK inhibitor, 5-10 mg twice daily. RNA, once extracted, was reverse transcribed into cDNA for use as the sequencing template. Some clones are missing from TCRdb's copy, which holds only in-frame ones; the method was immunoSEQ multiplex PCR. Of some 150,000 clones in the sample, less than 75% were seen once. The sample consisted of CD4+ T cells sorted from blood, taken between weeks 55 and 65, from a patient treated with tofacitinib. The receptor source for this set is a human donor with alopecia areata.

Note on this clone: A read error is the likely source, as a far larger clone sits one nucleotide away. This chain joins TRBV2 and TRBJ1-2; 7 bases are a match to TRBD1. The CDR3 is 13 residues long. CDR1 SNHLY and CDR2 FYNNEI come from the germline V gene. V shed 8 bases and J 5 bases; nucleotides not matched to a gene: 8. As DNA, the CDR3 is TGTGCCAGCTCGGGGACAGTGACTTATGGCTACACCTTC. It yields the protein CASSGTVTYGYTF.

The V and J genes are TRBV29-1 and TRBJ2-5; either TRBD1 or TRBD2 may fit D (5 bases each). This CDR3 is 13 amino acids long. Germline V CDR1 and CDR2: SQVTM, ANQGSEA. V was clipped by 7 bases and J by 5 bases, with 17 bases between them. This CDR3 reads CSALIDRGETQYF. The CDR3 nucleotides read TGCAGCGCCCTAATAGACAGAGGGGAGACCCAGTACTTC.

This clone was picked up many times. The rearrangement joins TRBV7-2 to TRBJ2-4; the D gene is possibly TRBD1 (6 bases). Germline V gives CDR1 SGHTA, CDR2 FQGNSA. This CDR3 region has 13 residues. The ends were cut back, 2 bases at V and 9 bases at J, with 11 bases in the middle. In DNA, the CDR3 is TGTGCCAGCAGCTTACTGGGGGCCGGCATTCAGTACTTC. Its translation is CASSLLGAGIQYF.

The count of this clone is one. The chain is built from TRBV5-1 and TRBJ1-4; possible D gene TRBD1, 5 bases. The germline V gene encodes CDR1 SGHRS and CDR2 YFSETQ. The CDR3 consists of 16 residues. V shed 4 bases and J shed 3 bases, with 16 bases lying between them. CDR3 region: CASSPRGERANEKLFF. Here the CDR3 DNA reads TGCGCCAGCAGCCCCCGGGGGGAAAGGGCTAATGAAAAACTGTTTTTT.

V is TRBV5-4 and J is TRBJ2-5; D unresolved. With 4 bases removed from V and 5 bases from J, the gap between germline ends came to 15 bases. CDR3 length equals 14 residues. Germline V gene lookup returns CDR1 SGHNT and CDR2 YYREEE (reference sequence). The CDR3 loop is CASSQTDGVETQYF. Written as DNA, the CDR3 is TGTGCCAGCAGCCAGACGGACGGCGTGGAGACCCAGTACTTC.

This clone came up a few times. The chain joins TRBV5-5 to TRBJ1-2; no definite D call. Germline loops: CDR1 SGHKS, CDR2 YYEKEE (reference sequence). CDR3 size: 17 residues. V was trimmed by 3 bases and J by 7 bases, leaving 25 bases between them. CDR3 DNA: TGTGCCAGCAGCTCCCTCCCGACGCGAGGGAAGGGAAGTGGCTACACCTTC. This codes for CASSSLPTRGKGSGYTF.

The gene calls are TRBV2 and TRBJ1-5; the D gene is possibly TRBD1 (5 bases). The CDR3 loop spans 14 amino acids. Trimming removed 2 bases at V and 5 bases at J, with 10 bases between. Germline CDR1 is SNHLY and CDR2 is FYNNEI. DNA of the CDR3: TGTGCCAGCAGTGAAATAAGGGGCGATCAGCCCCAGCATTTT. It encodes CASSEIRGDQPQHF.

V is TRBV15 and J is TRBJ1-2; D gene uncertain. CDR3 length: 14 residues. V was trimmed by 2 bases and J by 9 bases, leaving 16 bases between them. Germline CDR1 LNHNV, CDR2 YYDKDF (reference sequence). As DNA, the CDR3 is TGTGCCACCAGCAGACAAACACGGCCTGGTAGCTACACCTTC. Translation gives CATSRQTRPGSYTF.

The rearrangement links TRBV30 to TRBJ2-3; D remains ambiguous. Germline lookup yields CDR1 GTSNPN and CDR2 SVGIG (reference sequence). Trimming stripped 3 bases from V and 1 base from J, with 14 bases between. This CDR3 comprises 15 residues. The CDR3 DNA follows: TGTGCCTGGAGCGTCCAATACCTGGGCACAGATACGCAGTATTTT. Translation: CAWSVQYLGTDTQYF. Full variable domain (remainder filled in from reference TRBV30 and TRBJ2-3): SQTIHQWPATLVQPVGSPLSLECTVEGTSNPNLYWYRQAAGRGLQLLFYSVGIGQISSEVPQNLSASRPQDRQFILSSKKLLLSDSGFYLCAWSVQYLGTDTQYFGPGTRLTVL.

The CDR3 reads CASSLVGGEAFF. The CDR3, as DNA: TGTGCCAGCTCACTGGTGGGCGGCGAAGCTTTCTTT. This chain connects TRBV18 to TRBJ1-1; no definite D call. Trimming took 4 bases from V and 8 from J, leaving 11 bases between them. The CDR3 length is 12 residues. Germline V CDR1 and CDR2: KGHSH, LQKENI.

The chain recombines TRBV10-3 with TRBJ2-6, with a possible D match to TRBD1 (6 bases). CDR1 is ENHRY, CDR2 SYGVKD, per germline. The CDR3 has 18 amino acids. Trimming cost V 4 bases and J 0 bases, with 16 bases left between them. The CDR3 nucleotides are TGTGCCATCAGTGCACAGGGTCAATGGGGCTCTGGGGCCAACGTCCTGACTTTC. This encodes CAISAQGQWGSGANVLTF.

The chain links TRBV6-1 to TRBJ2-2; D is ambiguous. The CDR3 is 11 amino acids. Germline V gene lookup returns CDR1 MNHNS and CDR2 SASEGT. V lost 11 bases and J lost 2, with 6 bases in between. The CDR3 protein is CAGHNTGELFF. For the CDR3, the DNA is TGTGCCGGTCACAACACCGGGGAGCTGTTTTTT.

This clone has only a few counts. The chain employs TRBV2 and TRBJ2-2; 16 bases are shared with TRBD2. The CDR3 length is 18 residues. Germline lookup yields CDR1 SNHLY and CDR2 FYNNEI. V lost 8 bases to trimming and J lost 5 bases; unmatched junction nucleotides: 11. The CDR3 coding sequence is TGTGCCAGCTCCCCCGGGACTAGCGGGGGGGCGTGGACCGGGGAGCTGTTTTTT. Its protein product is CASSPGTSGGAWTGELFF.

The V and J genes are TRBV10-3 and TRBJ2-1, with D perhaps TRBD1 (6 bases). Per germline, CDR1 ENHRY and CDR2 SYGVKD. V lost 10 bases, J lost 6 bases, and 19 bases lay in between. The CDR3 spans 14 residues. The CDR3, as DNA: TGTGCCACATTATACGACCGGGACATCAATGAGCAGTTCTTC. Protein product: CATLYDRDINEQFF.

V gene TRBV7-6 combines with J gene TRBJ1-4; D is unclear. Germline V gene lookup returns CDR1 SGHVS and CDR2 FNYEAQ. Trimming stripped 0 bases from V and 8 bases from J, with 13 bases between. The CDR3 spans 15 residues. CDR3 residues: CASSLAGRLGEKLFF. Written as DNA, the CDR3 is TGTGCCAGCAGCTTAGCAGGGAGGTTAGGGGAAAAACTGTTTTTT.

The chain combines TRBV2 with TRBJ1-1; D ambiguous. The CDR3 loop spans 14 amino acids. The V end was cut by 4 bases, the J end by 0 bases, with 9 bases between. The germline gives CDR1 SNHLY, CDR2 FYNNEI. The CDR3 bases are TGTGCCAGCAGTGGGTTCCTCATGAACACTGAAGCTTTCTTT. Encoded protein: CASSGFLMNTEAFF.

The chain carries TRBV7-8 and TRBJ2-3; TRBD2 might be the D (5 bases). Germline-derived CDR1 and CDR2 are SGHVS and FQNEAQ. The CDR3 covers 13 residues. With 4 bases removed from V and 6 bases from J, the gap between germline ends came to 11 bases. In DNA, the CDR3 is TGTGCCAGCAGCTCTAGAAAGCGGGATACGCAGTATTTT. Amino acids: CASSSRKRDTQYF. The full variable domain, rest sourced from reference TRBV7-8 and TRBJ2-3, is GAGVSQSPRYKVAKRGQDVALRCDPISGHVSLFWYQQALGQGPEFLTYFQNEAQLDKSGLPSDRFFAERPEGSVSTLKIQRTQQEDSAVYLCASSSRKRDTQYFGPGTRLTVL.

The genes are TRBV30 and TRBJ2-4; perhaps TRBD2 as D (5 bases). The V and J ends lost 5 bases and 2 bases respectively, with 19 bases between them. Germline CDR1 GTSNPN, CDR2 SVGIG (reference sequence). The CDR3 sequence is 16 residues long. CDR3 DNA: TGTGCCTGGTCACTTCGGACGAGGGCGACCAAAAACATTCAGTACTTC. Protein product: CAWSLRTRATKNIQYF. Full variable domain (remainder filled in from reference TRBV30 and TRBJ2-4): SQTIHQWPATLVQPVGSPLSLECTVEGTSNPNLYWYRQAAGRGLQLLFYSVGIGQISSEVPQNLSASRPQDRQFILSSKKLLLSDSGFYLCAWSLRTRATKNIQYFGAGTRLSVL.

J is TRBJ1-5 and V is TRBV10-3; perhaps TRBD1 as D (6 bases). The germline V gene has CDR1 ENHRY and CDR2 SYGVKD. V shed 4 bases and J shed 2 bases, with 12 bases lying between them. The CDR3 is made up of 15 amino acids. In DNA, the CDR3 is TGTGCCATCAGTGCAGGGGCCGGAGGCAATCAGCCCCAGCATTTT. Its protein is CAISAGAGGNQPQHF.

The chain is built from TRBV7-9 and TRBJ1-2; D is possibly TRBD1 (5 bases). V dropped 0 bases and J dropped 2 bases, with 10 bases sitting between them. CDR3 length: 15 amino acids. Looked up from germline, CDR1 is SEHNR and CDR2 is FQNEAQ (reference sequence). Here the CDR3 DNA reads TGTGCCAGCAGCTTAGCTTTGGGGCAAAACTATGGCTACACCTTC. It encodes CASSLALGQNYGYTF.

This clone occurred a few times. The V and J genes are TRBV29-1 and TRBJ2-7; the D gene is possibly TRBD1 (6 bases). CDR3 size: 13 residues. Trimming cost V 6 bases and J 5 bases, with 17 bases left between them. Germline CDR1 and CDR2: SQVTM and ANQGSEA. CDR3 sequence: CSVTSGVPHEQYF. DNA for the CDR3: TGCAGCGTAACCTCAGGGGTACCCCACGAGCAGTACTTC.

The chain uses TRBV10-3 and TRBJ2-3; D is possibly TRBD1 or TRBD2 (5 bases each). The CDR3 sequence is 16 residues long. Germline-derived CDR1 and CDR2 are ENHRY and SYGVKD. Between the trimmed V and J ends, which lost 3 bases and 1 base, there was a span of 14 bases. In DNA, the CDR3 is TGTGCCATCAGTGAACTACAAGGGGACCGCACAGATACGCAGTATTTT. This encodes CAISELQGDRTDTQYF.

This clone has only one observation. The chain links TRBV29-1 to TRBJ1-1; 7 bases line up with TRBD1. Germline V gene data show CDR1 as SQVTM and CDR2 as ANQGSEA. CDR3 length equals 17 residues. V lost 0 bases to trimming and J lost 0 bases; unmatched junction nucleotides: 10. The CDR3 DNA sequence: TGCAGCGTTGAAGAGGGAAGACAGGGTGGCTTGAACACTGAAGCTTTCTTT. Translation gives CSVEEGRQGGLNTEAFF.

This clone has more than one count but fewer than ten. The rearrangement uses TRBV29-1 and TRBJ1-2; D may be TRBD1 (6 bases). CDR3 size: 16 residues. Germline V gives CDR1 SQVTM, CDR2 ANQGSEA. The V gene lost 8 bases and the J gene lost 4 bases, with 26 bases spanning the gap. The CDR3 DNA follows: TGCAGCTTCTCCGAGGGGTGGGGGCCCGGAAGCTATGGCTACACCTTC. It translates to CSFSEGWGPGSYGYTF.

The gene calls are TRBV5-1 and TRBJ2-7; a possible D gene is TRBD2 (5 bases). Trimming cost V 1 base and J 5 bases, with 16 bases left between them. The CDR3 is 15 residues long. Germline-derived CDR1 and CDR2 are SGHRS and YFSETQ. This CDR3 is CASSLPDGMSNEQYF. The CDR3 DNA sequence: TGCGCCAGCAGCTTGCCGGACGGGATGTCCAACGAGCAGTACTTC.